What follows are 23 T cell receptor beta chains derived from one specimen sequenced in a study of post-analysis software for immune sequencing data. Unique molecular identifiers featured in each of the TCR beta cDNA libraries. Using its own MiXCR run on the PCR reads, TCRdb lists one record per CDR3 protein. The sample has over 300,000 distinct CDR3 sequences, roughly 30% seen once. General study results and limits: Controls showed lower frequencies than patients for 5 or 6 TRBV segments, and TRBV5-6, TRBV5-1 and TRBV20-1 were among these.

Their target antigens are unknown. The source material was blood. These receptors all come from a girl aged 10 to 17 with multiple sclerosis.

The chain links TRBV11-2 to TRBJ2-3; 8 bases line up with TRBD2. The V and J ends lost 5 bases and 5 bases, in that order; junction bases with no gene match: 9. CDR1 and CDR2 (germline): SGHAT, FQNNGV. The CDR3 is 15 amino acids. The CDR3 region has the DNA TGTGCCAGCAGCCCCCCGGGACTAGAGAGAGATACGCAGTATTTT. Protein product: CASSPPGLERDTQYF.

This clonotype showed up just once. The junction differs from germline at one of its ends, possibly a read error. This chain connects TRBV20-1 to TRBJ2-5; 10 bases fit TRBD2. The end of the DNA aligns better with TRBJ2-7, so the J call may be wrong. Germline CDR1 DFQATT, CDR2 SNEGSKA (reference sequence). The CDR3 covers 14 residues. The CDR3 bases are TGCAATGCTAGAGAGAGCGGGAGGGCTGACGAGCAGTACTTC. It codes for CNARESGRADEQYF.

This chain connects TRBV11-2 to TRBJ1-4, with a tentative D call TRBD1 (5 bases). Germline lookup yields CDR1 SGHAT and CDR2 FQNNGV. The CDR3 is 14 residues long. Trimming pared 3 bases from V and 4 bases from J, leaving 9 bases between. Here the CDR3 DNA reads TGTGCCAGCAGCTTTCAGGGACTTAATGAAAAACTGTTTTTT. Amino acids: CASSFQGLNEKLFF.

This clonotype was counted between two and nine times. The DNA of the CDR3 is TGTGCCAGCAGCCAAGATACGAACAACTATGGCTACACCTTC. Translated, it gives CASSQDTNNYGYTF. The rearrangement links TRBV4-2 to TRBJ1-2; D remains unclear. Germline-derived CDR1 and CDR2 are LGHNA and YNFKEQ. The V end lost 0 bases, the J end lost 2 bases, and 7 bases lay between the germline ends. CDR3 size: 14 residues.

This rearrangement joins TRBV9 to TRBJ2-7, with 8 bases lining up with TRBD1. Looked up from germline, CDR1 is SGDLS and CDR2 is YYNGEE. V lost 4 bases, J lost 2 bases, and 11 bases stayed unmatched. This CDR3 has 16 amino acids. The CDR3 DNA follows: TGTGCCAGCAGCCCCTCCGCGGACAGGGCGACCTACGAGCAGTACTTC. The encoded protein is CASSPSADRATYEQYF.

The V gene is TRBV5-1, the J gene TRBJ2-5; D is perhaps TRBD2 (6 bases). The DNA matches TRBJ2-7 better at its end, which makes the J call doubtful. Looked up from germline, CDR1 is SGHRS and CDR2 is YFSETQ. The CDR3 has 14 residues. DNA for the CDR3: TGCGCCAGCAGCTTGCACGGGGGATCAACCGAGCAGTACTTC. Its translation: CASSLHGGSTEQYF.

This chain links TRBV10-3 with TRBJ2-3; 7 bases align to TRBD1. Trimming cost V 2 bases and J 1 base; bases outside gene matches: 3. The CDR3 covers 15 residues. Germline loops: CDR1 ENHRY, CDR2 SYGVKD. The CDR3, as DNA: TGTGCCATCAGTGAGAGAAGGGGGCGCACAGATACGCAGTATTTT. Its protein is CAISERRGRTDTQYF.

The V call is TRBV18, the J call TRBJ2-7; D may be TRBD1 (5 bases). Trimming removed 6 bases at V and 3 bases at J, with 18 bases between. Germline V lookup: CDR1 KGHSH, CDR2 LQKENI. The CDR3 spans 15 residues. The CDR3 bases are TGTGCCAGCTCCCTTACCACCAGGGTTGGCTACGAGCAGTACTTC. Its translation: CASSLTTRVGYEQYF.

This chain links TRBV20-1 with TRBJ2-1, with D uncertain. CDR3 length: 13 amino acids. V lost 6 bases and J 0 bases, leaving 9 bases between the germline ends. CDR1 and CDR2 (germline): DFQATT, SNEGSKA (reference sequence). The CDR3 region has the DNA TGCAGTGCCACGCAAAGCTCCTACAATGAGCAGTTCTTC. Encoded protein: CSATQSSYNEQFF.

This clonotype was recorded a few times. The chain carries TRBV6-5 and TRBJ2-3; D gene unclear. The V end lost 6 bases, the J end lost 6 bases, and 13 bases lay between the germline ends. The CDR3 is made up of 13 amino acids. Germline lookup yields CDR1 MNHEY and CDR2 SVGAGI. The CDR3 DNA follows: TGTGCCAGCAGCCTCTTGGGAAGGGATACGCAGTATTTT. Its translation is CASSLLGRDTQYF.

As for this clonotype: A much larger clone differs by one base, so this may be a read error. The chain has TRBV5-1 and TRBJ2-5; no clear D. CDR3 length: 12 amino acids. Germline V gene lookup returns CDR1 SGHRS and CDR2 YFSETQ. V was shortened by 0 bases and J by 3 bases, with 3 bases between the two germline ends. The CDR3 DNA sequence: TGCGCCAGCAGCTTGGAGGAAGAGACCCAGTACTTC. It yields the protein CASSLEEETQYF.

V is TRBV20-1 and J is TRBJ1-2; D may be TRBD1 (5 bases). The CDR3 has 16 amino acids. Between the trimmed V and J ends, which lost 6 bases and 2 bases, there was a span of 22 bases. CDR1 is DFQATT, CDR2 SNEGSKA, per germline (reference sequence). The CDR3 DNA reads TGCAGTGCCCGGGGGAAATTTTCGGGCAAGAACTATGGCTACACCTTC. Translation: CSARGKFSGKNYGYTF.

The sample holds a few counts of this clonotype. V usage is TRBV12-3 or TRBV12-4 and J usage is TRBJ2-1; 13 bases fit TRBD2. This CDR3 region has 17 residues. V shed 0 bases and J 4 bases; nucleotides not matched to a gene: 3. CDR3 DNA sequence: TGTGCCAGCAGTTTAGCACCGACTAGCGGGGGGTACAATGAGCAGTTCTTC. Its protein product is CASSLAPTSGGYNEQFF.

This clonotype was detected only a few times. The V gene is TRBV6-6, the J gene TRBJ2-5, with D unclear. V dropped 0 bases and J dropped 1 base, with 15 bases sitting between them. There are 17 residues in the CDR3. Germline CDR1 reads MNHNY; CDR2 reads SVGAGI (reference sequence). CDR3 sequence: CASSYSRSQPLQETQYF. The DNA of the CDR3 is TGTGCCAGCAGTTACTCAAGGTCTCAGCCCCTCCAAGAGACCCAGTACTTC.

The V call is TRBV4-1, the J call TRBJ1-5; maybe TRBD1 (5 bases). V dropped 4 bases and J dropped 3 bases, with 19 bases sitting between them. The CDR3 has 17 amino acids. Germline lookup yields CDR1 MGHRA and CDR2 YSYEKL. The CDR3 sequence: CASSPTQGAWVNQPQHF. For the CDR3, the DNA is TGCGCCAGCAGCCCGACGCAGGGTGCTTGGGTCAATCAGCCCCAGCATTTT.

The CDR3 loop is CSAAGTNSYNEQFF. CDR3 in DNA: TGCAGTGCGGCCGGGACTAACTCCTACAATGAGCAGTTCTTC. The chain couples TRBV20-1 to TRBJ2-1; TRBD2 agrees at 7 bases. Trimming at V came to 6 bases and at J to 0 bases, leaving 5 bases not matched to a gene. Per the germline V gene, CDR1 is DFQATT and CDR2 is SNEGSKA (reference sequence). This CDR3 spans 14 amino acids.

This clonotype was seen a handful of times. The chain couples TRBV5-1 to TRBJ2-3; 7 bases are a match to TRBD2. V dropped 7 bases and J dropped 0; count of bases not matched to a gene: 5. The CDR3 is made up of 14 amino acids. The germline CDR1 and CDR2 sequences are SGHRS and YFSETQ. Written as DNA, the CDR3 is TGCGCCAGCTTTGGGGGGGACAGCACAGATACGCAGTATTTT. Translated, it gives CASFGGDSTDTQYF.

This clonotype appeared many times. The chain is built from TRBV7-9 and TRBJ1-1, with D uncertain. The V end was cut by 5 bases, the J end by 0 bases, with 4 bases between. The CDR3 runs 12 residues. Per germline, CDR1 SEHNR and CDR2 FQNEAQ (reference sequence). The CDR3 reads CASSLMNTEAFF. The CDR3, as DNA: TGTGCCAGCAGCCTCATGAACACTGAAGCTTTCTTT.

This clonotype came up a few times. The rearrangement joins TRBV7-2 to TRBJ2-1; D could derive from TRBD1 or TRBD2 (5 bases each). This CDR3 spans 15 amino acids. Germline V gene lookup returns CDR1 SGHTA and CDR2 FQGNSA. Trimming cost V 4 bases and J 0 bases, with 10 bases left between them. Written as DNA, the CDR3 is TGTGCCAGCAGCTGGGGGACGGACTCCTACAATGAGCAGTTCTTC. Its protein is CASSWGTDSYNEQFF.

In regard to this clonotype: This could be a read error, since a much larger clone is one nucleotide away. Lacking the conserved final phenylalanine or tryptophan, this CDR3 likely reflects a read error. The CDR3 bases are TGCAGTGCTACCCGAGGACTCGTCTACGAGCAGTACTTA. Protein: CSATRGLVYEQYL. The chain employs TRBV20-1 and TRBJ2-7, with D possibly matching TRBD2 (5 bases). The CDR3 contains 13 residues. The V end was cut by 4 bases, the J end by 3 bases, with 13 bases between. CDR1 is DFQATT, CDR2 SNEGSKA, per germline (reference sequence).

The rearrangement joins TRBV3-1 to TRBJ2-4, with D possibly being TRBD1 (6 bases). The J call may be incorrect, as the DNA end agrees better with TRBJ2-5. CDR1 is LGHDT and CDR2 is YNNKEL in the germline V gene (reference sequence). The CDR3 totals 15 residues. The DNA for the CDR3 is TGTGCCAGCAGCCAACTCGTGGGGGCAAAAGAGACCCAGTACTTC. It specifies CASSQLVGAKETQYF.

This rearrangement joins TRBV12-3 or TRBV12-4 to TRBJ1-1, with D perhaps TRBD1 (6 bases). Trimming took off 7 bases at V and 3 bases at J, with 12 bases between the two ends. The CDR3 is 13 residues long. CDR3 residues: CASIWGGDTEAFF. Here the CDR3 DNA reads TGTGCCAGCATCTGGGGGGGCGACACTGAAGCTTTCTTT.

This clonotype came up a few times. The chain uses TRBV5-1 and TRBJ1-5, with D tentatively TRBD1 (6 bases). This CDR3 contains 14 residues. Germline CDR1 reads SGHRS; CDR2 reads YFSETQ. Trimming stripped 0 bases from V and 4 bases from J, with 8 bases between. The CDR3 coding sequence is TGCGCCAGCAGCTTGGGAGGACAGAATCAGCCCCAGCATTTT. Translated, it gives CASSLGGQNQPQHF.